This TCR beta chain was recorded in a study of blood T cell repertoires in COVID-19. TCRdb's copy holds only in-frame clones and misses some; the assay was immunoSEQ multiplex PCR. The table records over 300,000 clones, approximately 85% of them present only once. Germline CDR1 reads SGHRS; CDR2 reads YFSETQ. The CDR3 extends over 12 amino acids. Worth noting for this clone: Germline is not matched at one junction end, which may reflect a read error.

V gene TRBV5-1 combines with J gene TRBJ1-2, with 7 bases that match TRBD1. The sequence was obtained from a man younger than 40 who had recovered from COVID-19. The source material was PBMCs or T cells enriched from blood (not recorded which). Here the CDR3 DNA reads TGCGCCAGCAGCCGCCACAAACGGACAGGCGACTTC. Amino acids: CASSRHKRTGDF.